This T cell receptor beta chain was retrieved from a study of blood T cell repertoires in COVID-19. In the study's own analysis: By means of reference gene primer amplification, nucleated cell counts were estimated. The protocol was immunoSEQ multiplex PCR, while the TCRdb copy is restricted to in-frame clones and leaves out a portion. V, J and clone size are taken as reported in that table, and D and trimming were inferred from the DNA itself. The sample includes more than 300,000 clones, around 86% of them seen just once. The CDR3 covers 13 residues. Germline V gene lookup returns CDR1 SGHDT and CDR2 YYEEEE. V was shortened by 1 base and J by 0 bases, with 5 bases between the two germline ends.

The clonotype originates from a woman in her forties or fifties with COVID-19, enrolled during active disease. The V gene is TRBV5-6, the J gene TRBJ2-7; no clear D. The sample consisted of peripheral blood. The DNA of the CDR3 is TGTGCCAGCAGCTTGATTCTCTCCTACGAGCAGTACTTC. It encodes CASSLILSYEQYF. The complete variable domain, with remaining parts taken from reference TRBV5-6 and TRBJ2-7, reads DAGVTQSPTHLIKTRGQQVTLRCSPKSGHDTVSWYQQALGQGPQFIFQYYEEEERQRGNFPDRFSGHQFPNYSSELNVNALLLGDSALYLCASSLILSYEQYFGPGTRLTVT.